Presented here are 13 T cell receptor beta chains from one specimen sequenced in a study of identical twins. TCRdb fed the 5' RACE reads into MiXCR, producing one record per CDR3 protein. Here the sample spans about 220,000 distinct CDR3 sequences, 7.5% being singletons. The same sample was also studied in work on yellow fever vaccine responses in identical twins.

Sequenced material: memory (CD45RO+) T cells sorted from blood. These receptors came from a woman under 30 in good health.

The chain employs TRBV7-8 and TRBJ2-3; 12 bases fit TRBD2. Per germline, CDR1 SGHVS and CDR2 FQNEAQ. The CDR3 loop spans 16 amino acids. The V segment lost 4 bases and the J segment 4 bases; nucleotides outside the gene matches: 6. The CDR3 coding sequence is TGTGCCAGCAGCTCACGGACTAGCGGGGTTGCAGATACGCAGTATTTT. As protein: CASSSRTSGVADTQYF.

This clonotype was found many times. The CDR3 spells CASGDSERYNEQFF. For the CDR3, the DNA is TGTGCCAGCGGAGACAGCGAGCGGTACAATGAGCAGTTCTTC. J is TRBJ2-1 and V is TRBV12-3 or TRBV12-4, with D possibly called TRBD1 or TRBD2 (5 bases each). This CDR3 contains 14 residues. The V gene lost 8 bases and the J gene lost 4 bases, with 15 bases spanning the gap.

This clonotype was detected only a few times. J is TRBJ2-7 and V is TRBV5-1; D ambiguous. CDR1 SGHRS and CDR2 YFSETQ come from the germline V gene. This CDR3 contains 14 residues. Trimming pared 1 base from V and 0 bases from J, leaving 8 bases between. The CDR3 DNA follows: TGCGCCAGCAGCTTGAGTCTGGTCTCCTACGAGCAGTACTTC. Protein: CASSLSLVSYEQYF.

There are a few counts of this clonotype. The chain combines TRBV4-3 with TRBJ2-4; 9 bases fit TRBD2. Germline V CDR1 and CDR2: LGHNA, YSLEER. After removal of 4 bases from V and 6 bases from J, the junction contained 10 bases not matched to a gene. The CDR3 has 16 amino acids. CDR3 amino acids: CASSPLLAGVRNIQYF. The CDR3, as DNA: TGCGCCAGCAGCCCCCTTTTAGCGGGAGTTAGAAACATTCAGTACTTC.

This clonotype was detected a few times. The rearrangement joins TRBV7-9 to TRBJ2-3; a weak D match, TRBD2 (5 bases). Germline CDR1 reads SEHNR; CDR2 reads FQNEAQ (reference sequence). The CDR3 spans 12 residues. Between the trimmed V and J ends, which lost 5 bases and 4 bases, there was a span of 7 bases. The CDR3 reads CASSGGADTQYF. The CDR3 DNA follows: TGTGCCAGCAGCGGAGGTGCAGATACGCAGTATTTT. The variable domain in full, completed from reference TRBV7-9 and TRBJ2-3, reads DTGVSQNPRHKITKRGQNVTFRCDPISEHNRLYWYRQTLGQGPEFLTYFQNEAQLEKSRLLSDRFSAERPKGSFSTLEIQRTEQGDSAMYLCASSGGADTQYFGPGTRLTVL.

The gene calls are TRBV27 and TRBJ1-5, with no clear D. The CDR3 is made up of 15 amino acids. Germline V gene data show CDR1 as MNHEY and CDR2 as SMNVEV (reference sequence). The germline V and J ends were trimmed by 6 bases and 2 bases, with 14 bases remaining between them. CDR3 in amino acids: CASRPGGSRNQPQHF. For the CDR3, the DNA is TGTGCCAGCAGGCCAGGTGGCTCTCGCAATCAGCCCCAGCATTTT.

The genes are TRBV10-1 and TRBJ2-7, with unresolved D. In germline, CDR1 is WNHNN, CDR2 SYGVQD (reference sequence). The CDR3 has 12 residues. Trimming removed 7 bases at V and 2 bases at J, with 9 bases between. The CDR3 protein is CASNEGTYEQYF. Here the CDR3 DNA reads TGCGCCAGCAACGAAGGGACCTACGAGCAGTACTTC.

This clonotype has more than one count but fewer than ten. The CDR3 sequence is CASSLWASDTEAFF. As DNA, the CDR3 is TGCGCCAGCAGCTTGTGGGCGTCGGACACTGAAGCTTTCTTT. The chain uses TRBV5-1 and TRBJ1-1, with no clear D. Trimming shortened V by 1 base and J by 3 bases, and 10 bases separated the two germline ends. Germline assignment: CDR1 SGHRS and CDR2 YFSETQ. The CDR3 length is 14 residues.

The V call is TRBV5-1, the J call TRBJ2-3, with D possibly being TRBD2 (5 bases). Germline V lookup: CDR1 SGHRS, CDR2 YFSETQ. This CDR3 contains 15 residues. V gave up 0 bases and J gave up 7 bases, with 15 bases separating them. The CDR3 DNA reads TGCGCCAGCAGCTTGGTTTCGGGGTCGATAAATACGCAGTATTTT. Amino acids: CASSLVSGSINTQYF.

The rearrangement uses TRBV20-1 and TRBJ1-5; 11 bases line up with TRBD1. Germline CDR1 reads DFQATT; CDR2 reads SNEGSKA (reference sequence). The trim removed 2 bases at V and 7 bases at J, leaving 4 bases unmatched. The CDR3 contains 14 residues. This CDR3 reads CSARLGQGVQPQHF. As DNA, the CDR3 is TGCAGTGCTAGACTGGGACAGGGGGTCCAGCCCCAGCATTTT.

This clonotype was picked up many times. The chain recombines TRBV28 with TRBJ2-1, with D possibly matching TRBD1 (6 bases). The germline V gene encodes CDR1 MDHEN and CDR2 SYDVKM. V was trimmed by 2 bases and J by 14 bases, leaving 13 bases between them. The CDR3 is 12 residues long. CDR3 loop: CASSLIGQSKFF. The CDR3 region has the DNA TGTGCCAGCAGTTTAATAGGACAGTCTAAGTTCTTC.

This clonotype appeared many times. This chain links TRBV28 with TRBJ1-4; D remains ambiguous. Germline V gene data show CDR1 as MDHEN and CDR2 as SYDVKM. Trimming removed 2 bases from V and 3 bases from J, with 10 bases in between. The CDR3 is 15 residues long. The CDR3: CASSLGARANEKLFF. DNA for the CDR3: TGTGCCAGCAGTTTAGGTGCGCGGGCTAATGAAAAACTGTTTTTT. Variable domain in full (rest from reference TRBV28 and TRBJ1-4): DVKVTQSSRYLVKRTGEKVFLECVQDMDHENMFWYRQDPGLGLRLIYFSYDVKMKEKGDIPEGYSVSREKKERFSLILESASTNQTSMYLCASSLGARANEKLFFGSGTQLSVL.

This clonotype has more than one count but fewer than ten. The chain uses TRBV5-1 and TRBJ2-3; D ambiguous. This CDR3 is built from 15 residues. V was cut by 4 bases and J by 0 bases, with 12 bases left in between. The germline V gene has CDR1 SGHRS and CDR2 YFSETQ. CDR3 bases: TGCGCCAGCAGCCACGCCGGTCCGAGCACAGATACGCAGTATTTT. Its protein is CASSHAGPSTDTQYF.